The TCR beta chain described here comes from a study of technical replicates of blood from a few donors. Here immunoSEQ multiplex PCR was the method, and the copy in TCRdb shows in-frame clones only, minus some. This sample carries roughly 83,000 clones, approximately 90% of them seen once, and the ten largest clones take around 0.24%. CDR3 size: 13 residues. V was cut by 1 base and J by 6 bases, with 7 bases left in between. Germline CDR1 and CDR2: MRHNA and SNTAGT. This sequence joins TRBV6-4 and TRBJ2-1; D not resolved. The sequence was obtained from a human donor in good health. The sequencing input was T cells isolated from PBMCs. CDR3 loop: CASSDYPGNEQFF. The CDR3 nucleotides read TGTGCCAGCAGTGACTACCCGGGCAATGAGCAGTTCTTC.